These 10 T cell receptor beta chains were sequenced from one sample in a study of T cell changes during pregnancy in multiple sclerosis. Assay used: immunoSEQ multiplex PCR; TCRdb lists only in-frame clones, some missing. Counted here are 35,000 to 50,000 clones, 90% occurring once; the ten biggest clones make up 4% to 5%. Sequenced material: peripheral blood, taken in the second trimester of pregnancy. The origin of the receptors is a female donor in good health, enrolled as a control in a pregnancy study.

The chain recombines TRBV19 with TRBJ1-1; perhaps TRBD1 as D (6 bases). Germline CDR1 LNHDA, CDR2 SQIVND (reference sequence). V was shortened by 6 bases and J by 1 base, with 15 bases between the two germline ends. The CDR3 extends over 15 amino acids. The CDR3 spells CASRRGGTSNTEAFF. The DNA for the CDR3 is TGTGCCAGTAGAAGGGGGGGCACCTCGAACACTGAAGCTTTCTTT.

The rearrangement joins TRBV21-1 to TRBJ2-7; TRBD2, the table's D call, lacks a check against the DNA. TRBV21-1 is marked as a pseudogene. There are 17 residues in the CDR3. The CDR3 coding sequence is TGTGCCAGCAGCAAAGGGAAAGGGAGAGGTCTTTACTACGAGCAGTACTTC. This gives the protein CASSKGKGRGLYYEQYF.

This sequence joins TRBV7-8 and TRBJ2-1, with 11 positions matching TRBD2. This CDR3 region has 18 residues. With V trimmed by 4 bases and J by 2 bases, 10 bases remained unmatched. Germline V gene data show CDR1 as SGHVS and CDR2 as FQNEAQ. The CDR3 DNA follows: TGTGCCAGCAGCTCGCCGGGACTAGCGGTCTCAACCTACAATGAGCAGTTCTTC. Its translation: CASSSPGLAVSTYNEQFF.

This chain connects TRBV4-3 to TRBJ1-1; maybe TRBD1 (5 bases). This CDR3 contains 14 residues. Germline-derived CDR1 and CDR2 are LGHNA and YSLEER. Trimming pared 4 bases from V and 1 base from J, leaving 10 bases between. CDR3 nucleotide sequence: TGCGCCAGCAGCCTGGGGGGTCCGAACACTGAAGCTTTCTTT. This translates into CASSLGGPNTEAFF.

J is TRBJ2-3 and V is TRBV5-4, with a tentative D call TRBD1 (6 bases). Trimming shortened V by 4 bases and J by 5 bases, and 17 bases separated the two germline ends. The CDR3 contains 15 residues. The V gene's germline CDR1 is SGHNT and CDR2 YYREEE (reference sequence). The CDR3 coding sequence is TGTGCCAGCAGCCTAGCCAGGGGTAATCAAGATACGCAGTATTTT. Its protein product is CASSLARGNQDTQYF.

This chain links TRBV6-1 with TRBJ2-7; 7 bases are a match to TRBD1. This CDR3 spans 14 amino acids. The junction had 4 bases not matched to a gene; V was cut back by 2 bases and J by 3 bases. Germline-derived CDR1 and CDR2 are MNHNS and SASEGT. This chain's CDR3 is CASSETGQIYEQYF. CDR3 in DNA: TGTGCCAGCAGTGAAACGGGACAGATCTACGAGCAGTACTTC.

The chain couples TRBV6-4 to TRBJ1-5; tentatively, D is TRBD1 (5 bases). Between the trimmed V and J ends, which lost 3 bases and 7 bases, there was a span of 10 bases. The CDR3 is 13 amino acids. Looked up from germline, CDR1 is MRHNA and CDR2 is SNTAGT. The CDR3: CASSDTQGQPQHF. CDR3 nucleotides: TGTGCCAGCAGTGATACGCAGGGCCAGCCCCAGCATTTT.

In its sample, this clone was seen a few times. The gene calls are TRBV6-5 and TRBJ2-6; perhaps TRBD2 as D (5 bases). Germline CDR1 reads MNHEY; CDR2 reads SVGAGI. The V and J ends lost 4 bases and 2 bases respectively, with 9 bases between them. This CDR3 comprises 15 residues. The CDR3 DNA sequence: TGTGCCAGCAGTTTCCAGGAGGCTGGGGCCAACGTCCTGACTTTC. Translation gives CASSFQEAGANVLTF.

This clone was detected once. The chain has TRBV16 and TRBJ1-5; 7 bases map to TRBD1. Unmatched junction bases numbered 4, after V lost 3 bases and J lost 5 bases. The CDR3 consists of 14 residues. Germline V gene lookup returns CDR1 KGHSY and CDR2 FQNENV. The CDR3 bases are TGTGCCAGCAGCCACCCGACAGGGCATCAGCCCCAGCATTTT. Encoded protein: CASSHPTGHQPQHF.

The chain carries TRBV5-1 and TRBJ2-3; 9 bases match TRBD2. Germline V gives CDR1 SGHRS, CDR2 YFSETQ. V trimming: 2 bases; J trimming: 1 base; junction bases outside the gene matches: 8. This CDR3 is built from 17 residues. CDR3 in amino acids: CASSFGGTSPGTDTQYF. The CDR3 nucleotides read TGCGCCAGCAGCTTTGGTGGGACTAGCCCAGGCACAGATACGCAGTATTTT. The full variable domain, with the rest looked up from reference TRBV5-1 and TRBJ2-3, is KAGVTQTPRYLIKTRGQQVTLSCSPISGHRSVSWYQQTPGQGLQFLFEYFSETQRNKGNFPGRFSGRQFSNSRSEMNVSTLELGDSALYLCASSFGGTSPGTDTQYFGPGTRLTVL.